These 30 T cell receptor beta chains were sequenced from one sample in a study of CXCR3-negative and CXCR3-positive naive CD8 T cells. Study outcomes and limitations: Naive cells positive for CXCR3 carried more hydrophobic TRB CDR3s than CXCR3-negative ones.

Libraries of TRB cDNA were made by 5' RACE and carried UMIs. TCRdb processed the 5' RACE reads again and assigns one entry to each CDR3 protein, with no DNA. The sample shows some 120,000 distinct CDR3 sequences, and 0.59% sits with its ten largest clones. These receptors lack a known antigen. The sequenced material came from naive CXCR3+ CD8+ T cells from blood. Subset given: CD45RO-CCR7+CD27+CD95- naive CD8+ T cells expressing CXCR3 (TNR3+). The receptors stem from a human donor in good health. Some clones in this sample may be carry-over from other donors' samples.

The V gene is TRBV5-1, the J gene TRBJ1-4; the TRBD1 assignment by TCRdb is unverifiable without DNA. Germline V gives CDR1 SGHRS, CDR2 YFSETQ. This CDR3 has 15 residues. CDR3 region: CASSLNGGLNEKLFF. The full variable domain, with the rest looked up from reference TRBV5-1 and TRBJ1-4, is KAGVTQTPRYLIKTRGQQVTLSCSPISGHRSVSWYQQTPGQGLQFLFEYFSETQRNKGNFPGRFSGRQFSNSRSEMNVSTLELGDSALYLCASSLNGGLNEKLFFGSGTQLSVL.

The gene calls are TRBV29-1 and TRBJ1-2; TCRdb's assignment of TRBD1 cannot be checked, as there is no DNA. The germline V gene encodes CDR1 SQVTM and CDR2 ANQGSEA. The CDR3 contains 12 residues. The CDR3 sequence is CSVHGAGYGYTF.

The V call is TRBV6-6, the J call TRBJ2-7; TCRdb's assignment of TRBD2 cannot be checked, as there is no DNA. The CDR3 is made up of 15 amino acids. CDR1 is MNHNY and CDR2 is SVGAGI in the germline V gene (reference sequence). The CDR3 sequence is CASSSTSGLTYEQYF.

The gene calls are TRBV11-2 and TRBJ2-2; TCRdb's assignment of TRBD2 cannot be checked, as there is no DNA. The CDR3 runs to 20 residues. Germline V gene lookup returns CDR1 SGHAT and CDR2 FQNNGV. The CDR3 sequence: CASSLTRPLAGVRGTGELFF.

The rearrangement uses TRBV29-1 and TRBJ2-7; TCRdb names TRBD1, which stays unverified in the absence of DNA. The germline gives CDR1 SQVTM, CDR2 ANQGSEA. The CDR3 totals 13 residues. The CDR3 sequence: CSVEGAQGNEQYF.

This CDR3 is CASSLDVRQDGYTF. This sequence joins TRBV12-3 or TRBV12-4 and TRBJ1-2. This CDR3 is 14 amino acids long.

The V call is TRBV5-4, the J call TRBJ2-1; TCRdb picks TRBD2, but there is no DNA to check that call. Per germline, CDR1 SGHNT and CDR2 YYREEE (reference sequence). The CDR3 spans 16 residues. The CDR3 sequence is CASSLELAGGLGEQFF.

The gene calls are TRBV4-1 and TRBJ1-3; TCRdb reports TRBD1, a call that lacks DNA to check it against. The length of the CDR3 is 16 residues. Germline V gives CDR1 MGHRA, CDR2 YSYEKL. CDR3 region: CASSSEDRGLGNTIYF.

This chain uses TRBV6-6 with TRBJ2-1; TCRdb lists TRBD2, though no DNA is available to test this call. In germline, CDR1 is MNHNY, CDR2 SVGAGI (reference sequence). The CDR3 extends over 19 amino acids. CDR3: CASSYSLEVLAGGYNEQFF.

This sequence joins TRBV20-1 and TRBJ1-5; the TCRdb call, TRBD1, lacks DNA for checking. This CDR3 has 16 amino acids. The germline gives CDR1 DFQATT, CDR2 SNEGSKA (reference sequence). CDR3 in amino acids: CSARDLMDSSNQPQHF.

The rearrangement uses TRBV2 and TRBJ2-3; TCRdb outputs TRBD2, but without DNA this stays unchecked. Germline CDR1 and CDR2: SNHLY and FYNNEI. The CDR3 has 13 residues. CDR3 amino acids: CASSRPSTDTQYF.

The chain employs TRBV20-1 and TRBJ1-5; checking the TCRdb D call of TRBD1 is not possible without DNA. Germline V gene data show CDR1 as DFQATT and CDR2 as SNEGSKA (reference sequence). The CDR3 sequence is 16 residues long. CDR3: CSARDVRDSLNQPQHF.

This chain joins TRBV3-1 and TRBJ2-5; TCRdb names TRBD1, which stays unverified in the absence of DNA. Germline values: CDR1 LGHDT, CDR2 YNNKEL (reference sequence). CDR3 size: 17 residues. CDR3 sequence: CASSQTGIKAPQETQYF.

The gene calls are TRBV5-1 and TRBJ1-2; checking the TCRdb D call of TRBD1 is not possible without DNA. Germline V gives CDR1 SGHRS, CDR2 YFSETQ. This CDR3 contains 15 residues. The CDR3 sequence: CASSSYGTGTYGYTF.

This chain links TRBV5-1 with TRBJ2-1; the D call of TRBD2 rests on TCRdb alone, since no DNA is present to check it. The CDR3 covers 14 residues. From germline, CDR1 is SGHRS and CDR2 YFSETQ. This chain's CDR3 is CASSLVAGGHEQFF.

The V gene is TRBV14, the J gene TRBJ1-1; TCRdb designates TRBD1, a call that cannot be tested without DNA. The length of the CDR3 is 15 residues. Germline CDR1 and CDR2: SGHDN and FVKESK. The CDR3 loop reads CASSQGSGAGTEAFF.

The chain has TRBV27 and TRBJ1-5; the TCRdb call, TRBD1, lacks DNA for checking. The CDR3 spans 17 residues. Per the germline V gene, CDR1 is MNHEY and CDR2 is SMNVEV (reference sequence). CDR3 in amino acids: CASSVGGGSPSNQPQHF.

The chain carries TRBV7-6 and TRBJ2-5. The CDR3 is made up of 13 amino acids. Germline assignment: CDR1 SGHVS and CDR2 FNYEAQ. The CDR3 region is CASSLLYQETQYF. The full variable domain, in which reference TRBV7-6 and TRBJ2-5 provide the parts outside the CDR3, is GAGVSQSPRYKVTKRGQDVALRCDPISGHVSLYWYRQALGQGPEFLTYFNYEAQQDKSGLPNDRFSAERPEGSISTLTIQRTEQRDSAMYRCASSLLYQETQYFGPGTRLLVL.

The chain combines TRBV27 with TRBJ2-3; TCRdb designates TRBD2, a call that cannot be tested without DNA. Per the germline V gene, CDR1 is MNHEY and CDR2 is SMNVEV (reference sequence). This CDR3 is 16 amino acids long. The CDR3 protein is CASSPLAGTVTDTQYF.

The chain links TRBV7-9 to TRBJ2-1; TCRdb returns TRBD1, unconfirmable since there is no DNA. The CDR3 extends over 13 amino acids. Germline V gives CDR1 SEHNR, CDR2 FQNEAQ (reference sequence). Here the CDR3 reads CASSLEDSPWGFF.

This chain joins TRBV27 and TRBJ1-1. This CDR3 is 18 amino acids long. The germline CDR1 and CDR2 sequences are MNHEY and SMNVEV (reference sequence). The CDR3 sequence is CASSLSLGSWELNTEAFF.

The CDR3 sequence: CASSHPYDMGFEQFF. The chain uses TRBV12-3 or TRBV12-4 and TRBJ2-1; TCRdb selects TRBD1, and the lack of DNA leaves this call unchecked. The CDR3 totals 15 residues.

The V call is TRBV7-9, the J call TRBJ1-6; the TCRdb call, TRBD1, lacks DNA for checking. CDR1 is SEHNR and CDR2 is FQNEAQ in the germline V gene (reference sequence). The CDR3 runs to 15 residues. CDR3 residues: CASSPLIGTGESLHF.

The chain links TRBV28 to TRBJ2-7; TCRdb gives TRBD2 as the D gene, but with no DNA this cannot be confirmed. Germline CDR1 and CDR2: MDHEN and SYDVKM. The CDR3 totals 14 residues. The CDR3 here is CASSFRGGSYEQYF.

This sequence joins TRBV18 and TRBJ2-7; TCRdb outputs TRBD2, but without DNA this stays unchecked. The CDR3 runs 15 residues. Germline CDR1 reads KGHSH; CDR2 reads LQKENI. The CDR3: CASSPTSGVPYEQYF.

This chain joins TRBV20-1 and TRBJ2-7. This CDR3 has 13 residues. Germline lookup yields CDR1 DFQATT and CDR2 SNEGSKA (reference sequence). CDR3 residues: CSARPQDYYEQYF.

The chain links TRBV12-3 or TRBV12-4 to TRBJ1-2; the D call from TCRdb, TRBD1, cannot be confirmed without DNA. This CDR3 comprises 14 residues. CDR3 loop: CATTGTGFFGGYTF.

The chain's CDR3 is CSVVGGSAEQFF. This chain joins TRBV29-1 and TRBJ2-1; TCRdb's assignment of TRBD1 cannot be checked, as there is no DNA. This CDR3 region has 12 residues. CDR1 is SQVTM and CDR2 is ANQGSEA in the germline V gene.

V gene TRBV12-2 combines with J gene TRBJ2-1; checking the TCRdb D call of TRBD2 is not possible without DNA. TRBV12-2 is described as a pseudogene. This CDR3 region has 19 residues. The CDR3 here is CASRLVGTSGTGSYNEQFF.

The rearrangement uses TRBV5-1 and TRBJ1-1; TCRdb selects TRBD1, and the lack of DNA leaves this call unchecked. This CDR3 contains 13 residues. Germline-derived CDR1 and CDR2 are SGHRS and YFSETQ. CDR3 sequence reads: CAIPGAPDTEAFF.